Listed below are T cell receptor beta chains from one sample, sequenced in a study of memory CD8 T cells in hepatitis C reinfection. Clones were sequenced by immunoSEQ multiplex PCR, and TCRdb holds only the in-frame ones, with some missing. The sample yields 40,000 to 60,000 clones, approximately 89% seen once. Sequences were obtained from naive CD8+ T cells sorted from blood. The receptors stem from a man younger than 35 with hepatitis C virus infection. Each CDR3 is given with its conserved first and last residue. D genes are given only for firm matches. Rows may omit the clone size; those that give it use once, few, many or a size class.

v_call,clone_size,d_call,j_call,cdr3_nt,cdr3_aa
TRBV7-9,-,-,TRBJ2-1,TGTGCCAGCAGCTCCTCGGAGGTGGCCTACAATGAGCAGTTCTTC,CASSSSEVAYNEQFF
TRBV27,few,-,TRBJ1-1,TGTGCCAGCAGTTTAGGAGCGAACACTGAAGCTTTCTTT,CASSLGANTEAFF
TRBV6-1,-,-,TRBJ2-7,TGTGCCAGCAGTGAAAAACAGATCAACACCTACGAGCAGTACTTC,CASSEKQINTYEQYF
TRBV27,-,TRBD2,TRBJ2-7,TGTGCCAGCAGTTTATCGCAGGGGACTAGCGGGAGGGCCTTTTACAACGAGCAGTACTTC,CASSLSQGTSGRAFYNEQYF
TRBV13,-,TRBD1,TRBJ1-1,TGTGCCAGCAGCCAGGGGGGTACTGAAGCTTTCTTT,CASSQGGTEAFF
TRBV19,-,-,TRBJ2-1,TGTGCCAGTAGTATCTCGCAGGGGGGTTACAATGAGCAGTTCTTC,CASSISQGGYNEQFF
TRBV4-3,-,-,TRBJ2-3,TGCGCCAGCAGCCAAGAGGAGGGCACAGATACGCAGTATTTT,CASSQEEGTDTQYF
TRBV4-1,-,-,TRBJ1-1,TGCGCCAGCAGCCAAGAATTGTCCAGGGGGAACACTGAAGCTTTCTTT,CASSQELSRGNTEAFF
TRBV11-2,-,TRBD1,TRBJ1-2,TGTGCCAGCAGCTTAGGCCCCCTCGGGACAGCTAACTATGGCTACACCTTC,CASSLGPLGTANYGYTF
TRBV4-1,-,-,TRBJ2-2,TGCGCCAGCAGCTTGCGGGTCAACACCGGGGAGCTGTTTTTT,CASSLRVNTGELFF
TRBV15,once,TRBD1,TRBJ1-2,TGTGCCACCAGCAAAACAGGGACAGCTAACTATGGCTACACCTTC,CATSKTGTANYGYTF
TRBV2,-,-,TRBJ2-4,TGTGCCAGCAGTGAGGGGCAGGGCCCGGACATTCAGTACTTC,CASSEGQGPDIQYF
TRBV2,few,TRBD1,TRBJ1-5,TGTGCCAGCAGTGGGGACAGGGGAAGGCAGCCCCAGCATTTT,CASSGDRGRQPQHF
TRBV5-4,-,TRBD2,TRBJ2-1,TGTGCCAGCAGCTTCACTAGCGGGAGCTACAATGAGCAGTTCTTC,CASSFTSGSYNEQFF
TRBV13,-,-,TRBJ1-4,TGTGCCAGCAGCTTCGGGACAGAAAAACTGTTTTTT,CASSFGTEKLFF
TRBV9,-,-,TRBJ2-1,TGTGCCAGCAGCGTAGATGGAGGCAACAATGAGCAGTTCTTC,CASSVDGGNNEQFF
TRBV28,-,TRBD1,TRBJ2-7,TGTGCCAGCAGTTCGCGGACAGGGCTCTACGAGCAGTACTTC,CASSSRTGLYEQYF
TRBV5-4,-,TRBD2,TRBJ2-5,TGTGCCAGCAGCCTCACCCCTAGCGGGATGGGAGAGACCCAGTACTTC,CASSLTPSGMGETQYF
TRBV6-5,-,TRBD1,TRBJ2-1,TGTGCCAGCAAGGAAGGGACAGGGCGCCATGAGCAGTTCTTC,CASKEGTGRHEQFF
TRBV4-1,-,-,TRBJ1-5,TGCGCCAGCAGCCCGAGAGGCCAGACAGGTTTGGAGGGCAATCAGCCCCAGCATTTT,CASSPRGQTGLEGNQPQHF
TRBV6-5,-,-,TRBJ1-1,TGTGCCAGCTTTCTCGGCACTGAAGCTTTCTTT,CASFLGTEAFF
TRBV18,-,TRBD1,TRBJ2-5,TGTGCCAGCTCACTGACAGGGGCCGACCAAGAGACCCAGTACTTC,CASSLTGADQETQYF
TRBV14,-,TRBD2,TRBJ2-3,TGTGCCAGCAGCCCGCGGATCGCGGGGGTTAGCACAGATACGCAGTATTTT,CASSPRIAGVSTDTQYF
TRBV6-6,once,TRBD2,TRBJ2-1,TGTGCCAGCAGTCCCGGTACTAGCGTAGTCCATGAGCAGTTCTTC,CASSPGTSVVHEQFF
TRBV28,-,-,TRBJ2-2,TGTGCCAGCAGTTTAACCGGGGAGCTGCTTTTT,CASSLTGELLF
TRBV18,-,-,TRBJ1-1,TGTGCCAGCTCACCTTCAGGGGATCCTGAAGCTTTCTTT,CASSPSGDPEAFF
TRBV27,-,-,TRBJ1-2,TGTGCCAGCAGTTTATCGGAGGGGCTTGGCTACACCTTC,CASSLSEGLGYTF
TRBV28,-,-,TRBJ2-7,TGTGCCAGCAGGCCTGGGGCCTCCTACGAGCAGTACTTC,CASRPGASYEQYF
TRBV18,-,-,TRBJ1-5,TGTGCCAGCTCATCGCGGAGTCCCGGGGATCAGCCCCAGCATTTT,CASSSRSPGDQPQHF
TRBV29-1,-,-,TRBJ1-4,TGCAGCGTTGAAGAGGGGGGTGCAACTAATGAAAAACTGTTTTTT,CSVEEGGATNEKLFF
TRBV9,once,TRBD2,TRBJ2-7,TGTGCCAGCAGCGTAGCTGGGGAGGGAAGCGAGCAGTACTTC,CASSVAGEGSEQYF
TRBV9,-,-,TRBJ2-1,TGTGCCAGCAGCGTTGAGGGAAATGAGCAGTTCTTC,CASSVEGNEQFF
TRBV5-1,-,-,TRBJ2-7,TGCGCCAGCAGCCAGGACCCCGGGAGTAGGTACGAGCAGTACTTC,CASSQDPGSRYEQYF
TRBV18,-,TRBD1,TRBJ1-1,TGTGCCAGCTCACCGGTCGGGACAGGGGCGGATAGATTAGAAGCTTTCTTT,CASSPVGTGADRLEAFF
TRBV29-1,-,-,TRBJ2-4,TGCAGCGTTGTTAAGGGAGGAGACATTCAGTACTTC,CSVVKGGDIQYF